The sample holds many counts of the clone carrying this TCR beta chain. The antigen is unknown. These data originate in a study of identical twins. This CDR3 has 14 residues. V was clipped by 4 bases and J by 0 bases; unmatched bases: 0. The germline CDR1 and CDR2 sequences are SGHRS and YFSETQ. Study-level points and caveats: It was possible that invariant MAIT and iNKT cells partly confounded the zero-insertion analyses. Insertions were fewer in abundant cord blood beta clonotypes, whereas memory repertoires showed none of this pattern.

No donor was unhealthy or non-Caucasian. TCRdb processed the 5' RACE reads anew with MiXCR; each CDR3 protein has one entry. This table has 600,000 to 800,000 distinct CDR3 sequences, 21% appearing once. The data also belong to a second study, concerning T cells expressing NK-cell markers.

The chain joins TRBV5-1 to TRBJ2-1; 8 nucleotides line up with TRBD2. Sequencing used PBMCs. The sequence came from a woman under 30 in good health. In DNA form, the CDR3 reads TGCGCCAGCAGCGGGACTAGCTCCTACAATGAGCAGTTCTTC. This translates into CASSGTSSYNEQFF.